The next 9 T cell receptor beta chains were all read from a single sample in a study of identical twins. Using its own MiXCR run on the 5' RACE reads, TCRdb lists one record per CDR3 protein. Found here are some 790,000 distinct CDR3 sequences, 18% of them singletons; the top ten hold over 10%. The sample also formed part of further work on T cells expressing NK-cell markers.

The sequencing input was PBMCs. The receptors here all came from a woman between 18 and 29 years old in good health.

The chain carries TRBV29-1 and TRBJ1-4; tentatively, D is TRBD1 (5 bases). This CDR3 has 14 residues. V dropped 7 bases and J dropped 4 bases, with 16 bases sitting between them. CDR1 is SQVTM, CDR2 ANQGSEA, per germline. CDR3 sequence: CSARNGGVNEKLFF. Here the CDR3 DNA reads TGCAGCGCCCGAAATGGGGGTGTTAATGAAAAACTGTTTTTT.

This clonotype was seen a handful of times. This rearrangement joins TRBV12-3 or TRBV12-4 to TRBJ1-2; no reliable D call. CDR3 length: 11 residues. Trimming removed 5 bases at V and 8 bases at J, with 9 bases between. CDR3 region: CASSIPHGYTF. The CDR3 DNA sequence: TGTGCCAGCAGTATACCACACGGCTACACCTTC.

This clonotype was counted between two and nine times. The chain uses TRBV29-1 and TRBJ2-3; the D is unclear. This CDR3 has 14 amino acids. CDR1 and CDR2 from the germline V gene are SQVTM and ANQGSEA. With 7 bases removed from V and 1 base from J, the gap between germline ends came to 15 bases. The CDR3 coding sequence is TGCAGCGCCCCTGGGCGTTGGGGCACAGATACGCAGTATTTT. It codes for CSAPGRWGTDTQYF.

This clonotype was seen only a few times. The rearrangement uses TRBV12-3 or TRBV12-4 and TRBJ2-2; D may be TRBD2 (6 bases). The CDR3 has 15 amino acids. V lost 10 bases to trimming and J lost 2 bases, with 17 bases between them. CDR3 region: CAIPRRGLNTGELFF. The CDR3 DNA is TGTGCCATACCTCGGAGGGGCCTCAACACCGGGGAGCTGTTTTTT.

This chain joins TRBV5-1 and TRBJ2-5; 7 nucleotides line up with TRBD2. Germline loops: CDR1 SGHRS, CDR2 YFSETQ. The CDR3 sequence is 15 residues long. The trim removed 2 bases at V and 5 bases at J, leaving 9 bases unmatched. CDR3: CASSFGHLADETQYF. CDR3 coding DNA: TGCGCCAGCAGCTTTGGCCACCTAGCGGACGAGACCCAGTACTTC.

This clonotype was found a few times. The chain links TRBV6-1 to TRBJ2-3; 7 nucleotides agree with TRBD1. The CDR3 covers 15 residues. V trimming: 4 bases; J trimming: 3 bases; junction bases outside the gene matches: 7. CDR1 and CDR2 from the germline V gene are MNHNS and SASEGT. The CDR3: CASSGDRQTTDTQYF. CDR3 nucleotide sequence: TGTGCCAGCAGTGGGGACAGACAAACGACAGATACGCAGTATTTT.

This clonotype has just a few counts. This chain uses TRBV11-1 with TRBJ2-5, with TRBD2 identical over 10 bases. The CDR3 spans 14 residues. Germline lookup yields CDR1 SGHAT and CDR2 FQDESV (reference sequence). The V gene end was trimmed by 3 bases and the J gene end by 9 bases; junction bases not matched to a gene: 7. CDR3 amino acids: CASSFGTSVMAQYF. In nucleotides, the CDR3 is TGTGCCAGCAGCTTCGGGACTAGCGTCATGGCCCAGTACTTC.

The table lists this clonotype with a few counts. The CDR3 region has the DNA TGTGCCACCAGCAGAGATTTGCCAGCGGGAGCCCCAGATACGCAGTATTTT. Encoded protein: CATSRDLPAGAPDTQYF. The rearrangement joins TRBV15 to TRBJ2-3; 8 nucleotides agree with TRBD2. This CDR3 comprises 17 residues. CDR1 and CDR2 (germline): LNHNV, YYDKDF (reference sequence). The ends lost 0 bases at V and 4 bases at J; junction bases unmatched: 9. The variable domain in full, with the rest retrieved from reference TRBV15 and TRBJ2-3, is DAMVIQNPRYQVTQFGKPVTLSCSQTLNHNVMYWYQQKSSQAPKLLFHYYDKDFNNEADTPDNFQSRRPNTSFCFLDIRSPGLGDTAMYLCATSRDLPAGAPDTQYFGPGTRLTVL.

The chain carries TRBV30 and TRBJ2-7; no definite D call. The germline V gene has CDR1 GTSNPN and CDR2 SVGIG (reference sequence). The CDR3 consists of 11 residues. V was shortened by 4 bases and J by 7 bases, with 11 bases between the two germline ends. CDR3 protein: CAWNTWSEQYF. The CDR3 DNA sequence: TGTGCCTGGAATACTTGGTCGGAGCAGTACTTC.